This is a list of T cell receptor beta chains from one sample in a study of cytomegalovirus exposure and HLA in healthy donors. TCRdb keeps only in-frame clones here, not all; method: immunoSEQ multiplex PCR. The sample comprises 100,000 or so clones, 76% of which are singletons, and more than 6.5% rests with the top ten. Sample: PBMCs. These receptors came from a man aged 35 to 55 in good health and CMV-seropositive. Both conserved end residues are part of each CDR3. The D gene is left open where the match is weak. Size is omitted from some rows. Given values are once, few, many or a class for expanded clones.

clone_size | j_call | d_call | v_call | cdr3_aa | cdr3_nt
- | TRBJ2-3 | TRBD1 | TRBV9 | CASSGVGTGEDTQYF | TGTGCCAGCAGCGGAGTTGGGACAGGGGAAGATACGCAGTATTTT
- | TRBJ1-3 | TRBD1 | TRBV18 | CASSTDRVRRNTIYF | TGTGCCAGCTCAACGGACAGGGTTAGACGGAACACCATATATTTT
- | TRBJ1-5 | - | TRBV4-1 | CASSQDSGRGNQPQHF | TGCGCCAGCAGCCAAGATAGCGGGCGGGGCAATCAGCCCCAGCATTTT
few | TRBJ2-3 | - | TRBV2 | CASSERGGTGDRTDTQYF | TGTGCCAGCAGTGAACGGGGAGGGACAGGTGATCGCACAGATACGCAGTATTTT
- | TRBJ2-2 | TRBD1 | TRBV11-1 | CASSLGGTGGDTGELFF | TGTGCCAGCAGCTTGGGGGGGACAGGGGGAGACACCGGGGAGCTGTTTTTT
once | TRBJ2-5 | TRBD2 | TRBV7-2 | CASSMARWLAGTETQYF | TGTGCCAGCAGCATGGCCCGTTGGCTAGCGGGGACGGAGACCCAGTACTTC
- | TRBJ2-2 | TRBD2 | TRBV7-2 | CASSLNSGGNTGELFF | TGTGCCAGCAGCTTAAACAGCGGGGGAAACACCGGGGAGCTGTTTTTT
- | TRBJ2-7 | - | TRBV11-1 | CASTQGGEQYF | TGTGCCAGCACCCAGGGAGGCGAGCAGTACTTC
- | TRBJ2-2 | - | TRBV27 | CASSLTRWERAGELFF | TGTGCCAGCAGTTTGACACGATGGGAGCGGGCCGGGGAGCTGTTTTTT
- | TRBJ1-4 | TRBD1 | TRBV7-2 | CASSLVNTGTGNEKLFF | TGTGCCAGCAGCTTAGTCAATACCGGGACAGGAAATGAAAAACTGTTTTTT
- | TRBJ2-1 | TRBD2 | TRBV19 | CASSKGGSYNEQFF | TGTGCCAGTAGTAAGGGAGGGTCCTACAATGAGCAGTTCTTC
- | TRBJ2-5 | - | TRBV5-6 | CASILLSAQETQYF | TGTGCCAGCATCCTCCTCAGCGCCCAAGAGACCCAGTACTTC
- | TRBJ2-1 | - | TRBV14 | CASSQDGAGSANEQFF | TGTGCCAGCAGCCAAGATGGGGCAGGGTCCGCCAATGAGCAGTTCTTC
- | TRBJ1-2 | TRBD1 | TRBV7-8 | CASSSGTGTYGYTF | TGTGCCAGCAGCTCAGGGACAGGCACGTATGGCTACACCTTC
- | TRBJ1-5 | TRBD1 | TRBV30 | CAWRDPGQPNQPQHF | TGTGCCTGGAGGGATCCGGGACAGCCCAATCAGCCCCAGCATTTT
few | TRBJ2-6 | TRBD1 | TRBV5-8 | CASSLWQGESLANVLTF | TGTGCCAGCAGCTTGTGGCAGGGGGAGTCTCTGGCCAACGTCCTGACTTTC
- | TRBJ1-5 | - | TRBV28 | CASSSDQPQHF | TGTGCCAGCAGTAGCGATCAGCCCCAGCATTTT
- | TRBJ2-5 | TRBD1 | TRBV6-5 | CASSYYGTGGEETQYF | TGTGCCAGCAGTTACTATGGGACAGGGGGCGAGGAGACCCAGTACTTC
- | TRBJ2-1 | TRBD2 | TRBV6-4 | CASSGTSGSHSYNEQFF | TGTGCCAGCAGTGGGACTAGCGGGAGCCACTCCTACAATGAGCAGTTCTTC
- | TRBJ1-5 | - | TRBV6-5 | CASSYAGEQPQHF | TGTGCCAGCAGTTACGCGGGGGAACAGCCCCAGCATTTT
few | TRBJ2-1 | TRBD1 | TRBV6-4 | CASSDSDRASYNEQFF | TGTGCCAGCAGTGACTCGGACAGGGCCTCCTACAATGAGCAGTTCTTC
- | TRBJ2-7 | - | TRBV21-1 | CASSITGTGRREQYF | TGTGCCAGCAGCATCACCGGGACAGGGAGGCGCGAGCAGTACTTC
- | TRBJ2-1 | TRBD2 | TRBV30 | CAWNLGTSGSGIYNEQFF | TGTGCCTGGAATCTTGGGACTAGCGGGAGCGGAATCTACAATGAGCAGTTCTTC
- | TRBJ2-1 | TRBD1 | TRBV6-5 | CASSYRGQGVEQFF | TGTGCCAGCAGTTACCGGGGACAGGGGGTTGAGCAGTTCTTC
- | TRBJ2-7 | - | TRBV9 | CASSGEYEQYF | TGTGCCAGCAGCGGGGAGTACGAGCAGTACTTC
- | TRBJ2-6 | - | TRBV9 | CASSVEGVAGANVLTF | TGTGCCAGCAGCGTTGAGGGGGTGGCTGGGGCCAACGTCCTGACTTTC